This TCR beta chain was identified in a study of T cells in localized non-small cell lung cancer. CDR3 length: 15 residues. V lost 7 bases and J lost 7, with 17 bases in between. Germline loops: CDR1 MNHNS, CDR2 SASEGT. TCRdb keeps only in-frame clones here, not all; method: immunoSEQ multiplex PCR. The table lists some 72,000 clones, 70% to 90% of them singletons. Source: peripheral blood, taken before any cancer treatment. This chain links TRBV6-1 with TRBJ1-6; D gene uncertain. This clonotype was sampled from a man between 40 and 75 years old with stage I lung adenocarcinoma. Here the CDR3 DNA reads TGTGCCAGCATATCTCGGTCGAACGCCAATTCACCCCTCCACTTT. It codes for CASISRSNANSPLHF.